The present T cell receptor beta chain was sequenced within a study of blood T cells in healthy people across ages (dated by TCRdb to 2013 to 2016). Broadly, across the study: Template switching captured roughly one uniquely barcoded TCR beta cDNA molecule per two T cells in model experiments. To avoid experimental bias, donors of different ages were spread randomly across the sequencing lanes. The donors were split into four age groups: young (average roughly 15 years), middle-aged (roughly 42), aged (62) and long-lived (under 90). Two additional independent replicas of 1 million unique cDNA reads from the same blood draw were analyzed for two donors (one aged 18 to 30 and one aged 80 or older). The study measured age-related changes in TCR beta repertoire diversity using deep sequencing normalized with unique cDNA molecular identifiers.

The germline V gene sets CDR1 to SGHDN and CDR2 to FVKESK. Inclusive of the bounding cysteine and phenylalanine, the CDR3 is 14 residues long. The sequence is cut down to CDR3 DNA, 42 bases in frame from base 1. Results and caveats for the whole study, not just this receptor: Estimates of total diversity based on one million sequenced T cells were regarded as lower bounds and as underestimates. Compared with the aged group, the long-lived group had more naive CD4+ T cells, fewer expanded clones and increased TCR diversity, a pattern suggesting age selection. Donor CMV infection status was unknown, potentially confounding age-related changes in expanded clonotypes. There was a strong correlation between observed TCR beta diversity and the percentage of naive T cells measured by flow cytometry. Observed TCR beta diversity per million T cells fell roughly linearly with age, and a significant reduction was already apparent by age approximately 41. Because profiling used bulk unsorted PBMCs, naive and antigen-experienced compartments could not be compared conclusively.

Donors were a few dozen systemically healthy Caucasian individuals from Russia aged roughly 6 to 100 years. Around 10 milliliters of peripheral blood were collected from each donor into EDTA-treated Vacutainer tubes. PBMCs were isolated by Ficoll-Paque density-gradient centrifugation, with at least 6 million obtained per sample. Trizol reagent was used to extract total RNA from PBMCs, with at least 6 micrograms per sample. The percentages of naive CD45RAhigh/CD27high T cells were determined by flow cytometry on a PBMC aliquot from every donor. As for this clonotype: Its antigen is still unknown. Base qualities are not provided; no much larger clone lies one nucleotide away.

Libraries came from 5' RACE. The instrument was an Illumina HiSeq 2500. The second PCR ran for about 6 to 12 cycles and used a J-beta primer mix along with a sample-barcoded 5' primer. Each TCR beta cDNA molecule received a unique molecular identifier from a template-switch 5' adaptor carrying 12 random nucleotides. At least 3 million CDR3-containing paired-end reads were obtained from each sample. The Mint cDNA synthesis kit, primed by a TRBC-specific oligonucleotide, was used to synthesize first-strand cDNA from all RNA. Following uracil-DNA glycosylase treatment, all cDNA underwent a first 18-cycle PCR with the universal primers M1SS and BC2_uni_R. On the study's bioinformatics: Each sample was normalized by randomly selecting 1 million high-quality reads, each carrying a distinct molecular identifier. Instead of being binned into consensus sequences, reads with shared molecular identifiers were discarded. MiTCR, run with a Q25 quality threshold and the strictest error-elimination algorithm, handled CDR3 identification, clonotype clustering and error correction. A nonparametric unseen species model with Euler transformation was used to estimate a lower bound on total TCR beta diversity. Using fastp trimming at Q25 and MiXCR clonotype assembly, TCRdb reanalyzed the public sequencing data and kept in-frame beta chains. All rows with the same CDR3 protein become a single entry with the most common DNA and genes. V and J calls and clone size were set by TCRdb, not the authors. This sample has some 1.4 million distinct CDR3 sequences in its table, and 42% of those were observed once. The ten largest clones take up approximately 7.9% of the sample.

This TCR came from a woman between 18 and 30 years old in good health. The sequence links TRBV14 to TRBJ2-5, with the D gene too uncertain to name. The closer fit of TRBJ2-7 to the DNA end suggests the J call may be wrong. Input material: blood. The DNA reads as follows: TGTGCCAGCAGCCAACAACCGGTGGGTTACGAGCAGTACTTC. Its amino acids are CASSQQPVGYEQYF.